This TCR beta chain derives from a study of blood T cells in healthy people across ages. Notes on this clonotype: As yet, its antigen is unknown.

Study-level points and caveats: Per-million-T-cell TCR beta diversity fell roughly linearly with age.

Alongside a J-beta primer mix, a sample-barcoded 5' primer served in a second PCR lasting about 6 to 11 cycles. A single record per CDR3 protein comes from TCRdb applying MiXCR to the 5' RACE reads. This sample has 750,000 to 950,000 distinct CDR3 sequences, with roughly 50% found just once. This CDR3 contains 14 residues. Trimming took off 3 bases at V and 5 bases at J, with 10 bases between the two ends. CDR1 and CDR2 (germline): KGHDR, SFDVKD. Sequenced sample: blood. V is TRBV24-1 and J is TRBJ2-1, with unresolved D. The TCR was taken from a man aged 80 or over in good health. The CDR3 loop reads CATSDINRDNEQFF. DNA of the CDR3: TGTGCCACCAGTGATATAAACAGAGACAATGAGCAGTTCTTC.